Here is one T cell receptor beta chain with its context. No antigen is known for it. The CDR3 is 15 residues long. V lost 1 base to trimming and J lost 5 bases, with 12 bases between them. Germline lookup yields CDR1 MRHNA and CDR2 SNTAGT. Specified time point: week 35, safety follow-up. Each dose delivered 300 ug of mutant IDH1 20-mer peptide subcutaneously with imiquimod. The sample comes from a study of a mutant IDH1 vaccine in newly diagnosed glioma. Sequenced by immunoSEQ multiplex PCR; TCRdb stores in-frame clones only, minus some. The sample carries 35,000 to 45,000 clones, 83% recorded once. The gene calls are TRBV6-4 and TRBJ2-1, with D tentatively TRBD1 (5 bases). The clonotype comes from a woman between 50 and 59 years old with glioma. Source: PBMCs, taken from a glioma patient whose treatment included an IDH1 peptide vaccine. The CDR3 spells CASSDYGAGHNEQFF. In DNA form, the CDR3 reads TGTGCCAGCAGTGACTATGGGGCCGGCCACAATGAGCAGTTCTTC.